This T cell receptor beta chain emerged from a study of T cell clonality in common variable immunodeficiency. The study, taken as a whole, reports: Reportedly, TCR beta sequences from common variable immunodeficiency showed fewer deletions and N-nucleotide insertions. TCRbeta clonality was increased in CVID versus healthy controls. Shared TCRbeta clones were fewer between CVID subjects than controls.

Most patients and controls had Caucasian heritage. Ten or more counts support this clone. As yet, its antigen is unknown. The read terminates 3 residues before the CDR3 end, so the remaining end is supplied by the germline J gene. Per germline, CDR1 SQVTM and CDR2 ANQGSEA. This CDR3 comprises 14 residues. V dropped 3 bases and J dropped 0 bases, with 10 bases sitting between them. Profiled with immunoSEQ multiplex PCR; TCRdb holds only in-frame clones, not every one. The sample holds tens of thousands of clones, and no clone turns up only once. V gene TRBV29-1 combines with J gene TRBJ2-3; D possibly corresponds to TRBD1 (5 bases). The sequencing input was peripheral blood mononuclear cells. This sequence originates from a person aged 18-69 years in good health. CDR3 DNA (partial): TGCAGCGTTGACGACAGCTTTAGCACAGATACG. This gives the protein CSVDDSFSTDT. The complete CDR3 protein is CSVDDSFSTDTQYF.